This TCR beta chain was captured by sequencing in a study of technical replicates of blood from a few donors. From germline, CDR1 is MGHRA and CDR2 YSYEKL. CDR3 length: 16 residues. Losses at the gene ends were 1 base for V and 8 bases for J; bases not matched to a gene: 10. Clones were sequenced by immunoSEQ multiplex PCR, and TCRdb holds only the in-frame ones, with some missing. Of 79,000 or so clones in the sample, roughly 96% are singletons; the top ten hold about 0.3%. This clone was detected only once. This clonotype was sampled from a human donor in good health. The V call is TRBV4-1, the J call TRBJ2-2, with 7 bases lining up with TRBD2. What was sequenced was T cells isolated from PBMCs. The CDR3 DNA sequence: TGCGCCAGCAGCCAAGTTCTAGCGGAACCAAGGGGGGAGCTGTTTTTT. Its protein product is CASSQVLAEPRGELFF.